The entry below describes one TCR beta chain. This CDR3 comprises 14 residues. Trimming stripped 5 bases from V and 6 bases from J, with 16 bases between. CDR1 is SGHVS, CDR2 FQNEAQ, per germline. Sequencing was performed with immunoSEQ multiplex PCR; in TCRdb, only in-frame clones are kept and a portion is missing. The table records some 30,000 clones, roughly 78% of them present only once. These data come from a study of chemoradiotherapy in HPV16-positive cancers. V and J are TRBV7-8 and TRBJ1-1, with a possible D match to TRBD1 (6 bases). Sequenced material: blood, taken from a patient who underwent chemoradiotherapy. The sequence derives from a human donor with HPV-associated anogenital cancer. CDR3 loop: CASSLQGFRAEAFF. CDR3 coding DNA: TGTGCCAGCAGCCTACAGGGATTTCGTGCTGAAGCTTTCTTT. The variable domain in full, with the rest retrieved from reference TRBV7-8 and TRBJ1-1, is GAGVSQSPRYKVAKRGQDVALRCDPISGHVSLFWYQQALGQGPEFLTYFQNEAQLDKSGLPSDRFFAERPEGSVSTLKIQRTQQEDSAVYLCASSLQGFRAEAFFGQGTRLTVV.